Listed below are T cell receptor beta chains from one sample, sequenced in a study of blood T cell repertoires in COVID-19. TCRdb's table, derived via immunoSEQ multiplex PCR, lists solely in-frame clones and lacks some. The sample gives over 150,000 clones, 70% to 90% of which show up once; 1.5% to 2% is in the top ten. Sequencing was done on a sample of peripheral blood. The receptors were sampled from a man aged 18 to 30 who had recovered from COVID-19. Both conserved end residues are part of each CDR3.

>TRBJ2-1|TRBV9
CASSLRTGRNEQFF
>TRBJ1-5|TRBV5-1
CASSLVASDSNQPQHF
>TRBJ2-2|TRBV19
CASSISQGFFTGELFF
>TRBJ1-5|TRBV28
CASTKSYQPQHF
>TRBJ1-5|TRBV10-1
CASSQDRGNNQPQHF
>TRBJ2-5|TRBV27
CASSWQAGALETQYF
>TRBJ1-4|TRBV5-1
CASSLEGRGFEKLFF
>TRBJ1-4|TRBV15
CATSSGAGRGEKLFF
>TRBJ1-2|TRBV29-1
CSGGQGSNYGYTF
>TRBJ2-3|TRBV30
CAWSRELPDTQYF
>TRBJ2-4|TRBV28
CASSVGGNLRAKNIQYF
>TRBJ1-2|TRBV6-5
CASSSGLGYGYTF
>TRBJ2-1|TRBV4-3
CASSQEGTFLYNEQFF
>TRBJ2-7|TRBV10-3
CAISEPGGAQKGYEQYF
>TRBJ2-7|TRBV4-1
CASSQVSSGYEQYF
>TRBJ2-7|TRBV10-2
CASLTGTSGYEQYF
>TRBJ2-1|TRBV9
CASNNLAGVSHEQFF
>TRBJ2-7|TRBV7-2
CASSLAYPSYEQYF
>TRBJ2-7|TRBV7-8
CASSRDRAGEQYF
>TRBJ2-6|TRBV2
CASSERGFSGANVLTF
>TRBJ1-5|TRBV19
CASSIFPGSGSQPQHF
>TRBJ1-1|TRBV6-5
CASSYPQGEAFF
>TRBJ2-7|TRBV18
CASSPGASYEQYF
>TRBJ1-1|TRBV5-1
CASSFGDRDEAFF
>TRBJ2-5|TRBV6-1
CASSEAAEWLQETQYF
>TRBJ2-7|TRBV6-5
CASSYEAGSYEQYF
>TRBJ1-1|TRBV10-3
CAISATSGQGNTEAFF
>TRBJ1-5|TRBV19
CASSQGLSNQPQHF
>TRBJ1-5|TRBV6-5
CASRDGTGQPQHF
>TRBJ1-1|TRBV4-2
CASSRLGTGPGFDTEAFF